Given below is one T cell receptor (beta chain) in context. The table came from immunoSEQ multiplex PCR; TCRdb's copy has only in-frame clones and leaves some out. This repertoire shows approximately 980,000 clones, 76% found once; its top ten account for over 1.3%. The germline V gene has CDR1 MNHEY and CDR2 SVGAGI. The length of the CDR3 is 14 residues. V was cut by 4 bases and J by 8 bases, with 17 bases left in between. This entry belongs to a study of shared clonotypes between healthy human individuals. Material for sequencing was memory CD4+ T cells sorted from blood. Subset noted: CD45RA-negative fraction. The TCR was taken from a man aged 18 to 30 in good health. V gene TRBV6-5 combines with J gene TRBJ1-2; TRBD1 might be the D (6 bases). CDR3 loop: CASSFGAGARGYTF. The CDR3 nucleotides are TGTGCCAGCAGTTTCGGAGCAGGGGCGCGCGGCTACACCTTC.